The sequence of this T cell receptor beta chain was determined in a study of hypomethylating agent response in myelodysplastic syndrome. About the study: Patients with myelodysplastic syndrome were 8 or 9 male and 2 female. The most frequent mutation was TET2, in 5 of 11 patients. Study conclusions and caveats: Responders gained more novel clonotypes; non-responders had more contracted clonotypes after treatment.

Some clones are missing from TCRdb's copy, which holds only in-frame ones; the method was immunoSEQ multiplex PCR. Among 3,000 or so clones listed, 79% were seen once. The CDR3 totals 13 residues. Per germline, CDR1 MNHNY and CDR2 SVGAGI (reference sequence). With 2 bases clipped from V and 5 bases from J, the junction kept 2 bases outside the gene matches. As concerns this clone: Its antigen is currently unknown.

The clonotype originates from a human donor with myelodysplastic syndrome. The chain joins TRBV6-6 to TRBJ2-5; 7 positions match TRBD2. Sequenced here: bone marrow, sampled before or after starting hypomethylating agent treatment for myelodysplastic syndrome (not recorded which). Here the CDR3 reads CASSYLGGETQYF. CDR3 nucleotide sequence: TGTGCCAGCAGTTACCTCGGGGGGGAGACCCAGTACTTC.